The 22 T cell receptor beta chains presented below share a single source sample, sequenced in a study of T cells in Graves' hyperthyroidism and ophthalmopathy. Researchers took RNA transcripts and amplified the TCR beta CDR3 regions from them. HTBI primers were used for first-round RT-PCR of the TCR CDR3. MiXCR, applied by TCRdb to the multiplex PCR reads, yields one record per CDR3 protein. The sample shows more than 500,000 distinct CDR3 sequences, about 16% of them seen only once. The sequencing sample was made of blood. The receptors were gathered from a woman in her twenties or thirties with Graves' hyperthyroidism.

This sequence joins TRBV7-9 and TRBJ2-7; TRBD2 matches at 15 bases. With V trimmed by 5 bases and J by 6 bases, 8 bases remained unmatched. Germline V CDR1 and CDR2: SEHNR, FQNEAQ (reference sequence). The CDR3 consists of 16 residues. CDR3 sequence (DNA): TGTGCCAGCAGCCCGCGGGGACTAGCGGGAGGCGTCGAGCAGTACTTC. Its protein product is CASSPRGLAGGVEQYF.

CDR3 DNA sequence: TGTGCCAGCAGCTTGGACAGGGGAAATGGAGATACGCAGTATTTT. Amino acids: CASSLDRGNGDTQYF. V gene TRBV5-4 combines with J gene TRBJ2-3, with 7 bases identical to TRBD1. Per germline, CDR1 SGHNT and CDR2 YYREEE (reference sequence). V dropped 0 bases and J dropped 5; count of bases not matched to a gene: 6. The CDR3 loop spans 15 amino acids.

The chain is built from TRBV19 and TRBJ2-6, with 11 bases matching TRBD1. Losses at the gene ends were 3 bases for V and 0 bases for J; bases not matched to a gene: 1. The CDR3 contains 17 residues. CDR1 is LNHDA, CDR2 SQIVND, per germline (reference sequence). This CDR3 is CASSMGTGGSGANVLTF. CDR3 DNA sequence: TGTGCCAGTAGTATGGGGACAGGGGGCTCTGGGGCCAACGTCCTGACTTTC.

In its sample, this clonotype was seen many times. This chain joins TRBV5-1 and TRBJ2-7, with TRBD1 matching over 7 bases. V lost 4 bases and J lost 7; bases outside the gene matches: 11. Germline V CDR1 and CDR2: SGHRS, YFSETQ. The CDR3 contains 14 residues. In DNA form, the CDR3 reads TGCGCCAGCAGCCGAGGGGGCTCCGGTCTGGAGCAGTACTTC. It codes for CASSRGGSGLEQYF.

This clonotype was recorded at least ten times. The chain employs TRBV12-5 and TRBJ2-1, with D possibly called TRBD1 or TRBD2 (5 bases each). This CDR3 has 12 residues. Germline loops: CDR1 LGHNT, CDR2 FRNRAP. Trimming stripped 3 bases from V and 10 bases from J, with 10 bases between. CDR3 protein: CASGLVRGEQFF. Written as DNA, the CDR3 is TGTGCTAGTGGTTTAGTACGGGGCGAGCAGTTCTTC.

This clonotype was seen a single time. A clone one base away is much larger, so this may be a read error. The final CDR3 position lacks the conserved phenylalanine or tryptophan, pointing to a likely read error. The rearrangement links TRBV7-9 to TRBJ1-2, with D possibly TRBD1 on 6 matching bases. V lost 7 bases and J lost 8, with 17 bases in between. CDR1 and CDR2 from the germline V gene are SEHNR and FQNEAQ (reference sequence). This CDR3 has 13 amino acids. The CDR3 DNA sequence: TGTGCCAGCAATCGCGACGGGGGCCGCGGCTACACCCTC. Translating it yields CASNRDGGRGYTL.

This clonotype was detected many times. The rearrangement uses TRBV11-2 and TRBJ1-1; D is possibly TRBD1 (6 bases). Between the trimmed V and J ends, which lost 7 bases and 8 bases, there was a span of 11 bases. The CDR3 is made up of 11 amino acids. Germline values: CDR1 SGHAT, CDR2 FQNNGV. This CDR3 reads CASTRGEEAFF. CDR3 DNA: TGTGCCAGCACCAGGGGAGAGGAAGCTTTCTTT.

This clonotype was counted many times. V usage is TRBV28 and J usage is TRBJ1-1; TRBD1 aligns across 8 bases. Trimming at V came to 6 bases and at J to 2 bases, leaving 5 bases not matched to a gene. Germline lookup yields CDR1 MDHEN and CDR2 SYDVKM. The CDR3 is 14 residues long. This CDR3 is CASRDQGANTEAFF. The CDR3 DNA reads as TGTGCCAGCAGGGATCAGGGGGCTAACACTGAAGCTTTCTTT.

This clonotype was found a few times. V is TRBV7-9 and J is TRBJ2-7; a possible D gene is TRBD2 (5 bases). The CDR3 extends over 13 amino acids. The V gene's germline CDR1 is SEHNR and CDR2 FQNEAQ (reference sequence). V was clipped by 0 bases and J by 5 bases, with 8 bases between them. The chain's CDR3 is CASSLALADEQYF. For the CDR3, the DNA is TGTGCCAGCAGCTTAGCTCTAGCTGACGAGCAGTACTTC.

V and J are TRBV29-1 and TRBJ1-5, with D perhaps matching TRBD1 (5 bases). CDR3 length: 13 residues. V was clipped by 5 bases and J by 3 bases, with 11 bases between them. Looked up from germline, CDR1 is SQVTM and CDR2 is ANQGSEA. CDR3 DNA sequence: TGCAGCGTTTATGGGGGAGACAATCAGCCCCAGCATTTT. Protein product: CSVYGGDNQPQHF.

This clonotype was recorded many times. The chain carries TRBV29-1 and TRBJ1-5; D perhaps matches TRBD1 (6 bases). The CDR3 consists of 12 residues. CDR1 and CDR2 (germline): SQVTM, ANQGSEA. V was shortened by 7 bases and J by 5 bases, with 12 bases between the two germline ends. The CDR3 sequence is CSAGTGHQPQHF. DNA of the CDR3: TGCAGCGCCGGAACAGGGCATCAGCCCCAGCATTTT.

The V call is TRBV15, the J call TRBJ1-2, with a possible D match to TRBD1 (5 bases). In germline, CDR1 is LNHNV, CDR2 YYDKDF (reference sequence). The CDR3 is made up of 14 amino acids. Trimming took 0 bases from V and 10 from J, leaving 15 bases between them. In DNA form, the CDR3 reads TGTGCCACCAGCAGAGATCTGGCAGGGAGGGACTACACCTTC. This sequence encodes CATSRDLAGRDYTF.

This clonotype has just a few counts. This chain uses TRBV20-1 with TRBJ2-7; 7 bases are a match to TRBD2. The CDR3 has 14 residues. Trimming cost V 5 bases and J 8 bases; bases outside gene matches: 15. Germline CDR1 and CDR2: DFQATT and SNEGSKA (reference sequence). The DNA of the CDR3 is TGCAGTGCTGGATTCACTAGCGCCTCCTCGCAGCAGTACTTC. As protein: CSAGFTSASSQQYF.

This clonotype came up a few times. The chain uses TRBV4-1 and TRBJ2-1; 10 nucleotides line up with TRBD2. The CDR3 is made up of 15 amino acids. CDR1 is MGHRA and CDR2 is YSYEKL in the germline V gene. V was clipped by 1 base and J by 5 bases; unmatched bases: 2. The CDR3 nucleotides are TGCGCCAGCAGCCAAGTCCTAGCGGGAGACAATGAGCAGTTCTTC. It specifies CASSQVLAGDNEQFF.

In its sample, this clonotype was seen many times. This chain links TRBV6-1 with TRBJ2-7; D may be TRBD1 (5 bases). The CDR3 is 16 residues long. Germline values: CDR1 MNHNS, CDR2 SASEGT. The germline V and J ends were trimmed by 5 bases and 3 bases, with 20 bases remaining between them. CDR3 in DNA: TGTGCCAGCAGTTCACAGGTGCCCACCAACTACTACGAGCAGTACTTC. Its translation is CASSSQVPTNYYEQYF.

The genes are TRBV30 and TRBJ2-6; no definite D call. The CDR3 covers 16 residues. V lost 2 bases and J lost 0, with 11 bases in between. The germline V gene encodes CDR1 GTSNPN and CDR2 SVGIG (reference sequence). Here the CDR3 reads CAWSRTASSGANVLTF. The CDR3 DNA reads TGTGCCTGGAGTAGGACGGCAAGCTCTGGGGCCAACGTCCTGACTTTC.

V gene TRBV6-1 combines with J gene TRBJ2-5, with no clear D. Germline V gene sequence: CDR1 MNHNS, CDR2 SASEGT. The germline V and J ends were trimmed by 3 bases and 1 base, with 9 bases remaining between them. The CDR3 totals 14 residues. CDR3 bases: TGTGCCAGCAGTGATTGGGCAGGCCAAGAGACCCAGTACTTC. It codes for CASSDWAGQETQYF.

This clonotype has at least ten counts. The chain recombines TRBV20-1 with TRBJ2-7; D possibly corresponds to TRBD1 (5 bases). Germline V gene data show CDR1 as DFQATT and CDR2 as SNEGSKA (reference sequence). V was clipped by 8 bases and J by 2 bases, with 19 bases between them. The CDR3 runs to 14 residues. The CDR3 DNA reads TGCAGTCCCCAGAAGGGCAGGGCTCCCTACGAGCAGTACTTC. It specifies CSPQKGRAPYEQYF.

The CDR3 is CASSAPGQGREAFF. The CDR3 DNA reads as TGTGCCAGCAGCGCACCGGGACAGGGCCGTGAAGCTTTCTTT. The rearrangement joins TRBV7-9 to TRBJ1-1; 9 nucleotides align to TRBD1. The length of the CDR3 is 14 residues. Germline CDR1 is SEHNR and CDR2 is FQNEAQ (reference sequence). J gave up 7 bases and V 5 bases, and 8 bases lay outside the gene matches.

This clonotype was detected ten times or more. One junction end does not reproduce the germline sequence, and a read error may be involved. The chain carries TRBV10-3 and TRBJ1-5, with D unclear. This CDR3 contains 12 residues. Germline lookup yields CDR1 ENHRY and CDR2 SYGVKD. CDR3 sequence: CAIRGSDQPQHF. The CDR3 nucleotides read TGTGCCATCAGGGGTAGCGATCAGCCCCAGCATTTT.

This clonotype was found many times. The J gene is TRBJ2-7, the V gene TRBV2; 10 bases agree with TRBD2. The CDR3 runs 14 residues. V trimming: 7 bases; J trimming: 3 bases; junction bases outside the gene matches: 6. CDR1 is SNHLY and CDR2 is FYNNEI in the germline V gene. The CDR3 bases are TGTGCCAGCATGAGGGCTAGCGGGAGCTACGAGCAGTACTTC. Its protein is CASMRASGSYEQYF.

This clonotype was counted only a few times. This rearrangement joins TRBV5-1 to TRBJ1-2; 7 nucleotides line up with TRBD1. With V trimmed by 3 bases and J by 8 bases, 7 bases remained unmatched. The CDR3 length is 13 residues. Germline V gene sequence: CDR1 SGHRS, CDR2 YFSETQ. The CDR3 DNA reads TGCGCCAGCAGCTCGGAGAACAGGGGCGGCTACACCTTC. Protein sequence: CASSSENRGGYTF. The complete variable domain, with remaining parts taken from reference TRBV5-1 and TRBJ1-2, reads KAGVTQTPRYLIKTRGQQVTLSCSPISGHRSVSWYQQTPGQGLQFLFEYFSETQRNKGNFPGRFSGRQFSNSRSEMNVSTLELGDSALYLCASSSENRGGYTFGSGTRLTVV.